This record looks at one T cell receptor beta chain sequence and its context. The antigen is not known. Sampling consisted of one heparinised blood draw per donor, averaging approximately 120 mL. Over 95% purity was reached by all sorted populations. This CDR3 has 11 amino acids. From germline, CDR1 is LNHDA and CDR2 SQIVND (reference sequence). Unmatched junction bases numbered 5, after V lost 9 bases and J lost 7 bases. Reverse transcribing all isolated RNA meant expressed TCRB transcripts were sequenced. Data came from immunoSEQ multiplex PCR; TCRdb stores just in-frame clones and leaves some out. The sample has about 13,000 clones, 35% to 55% seen once. The data stem from a study of beta chain features in type 1 diabetes. General observations from the study: Within the patient group, naive, central memory and Treg TCRB repertoires appeared more similar to each other than within healthy donors. In every one of the four CD4+ subsets, TCRB CDR3s were moderately but significantly shorter in Type 1 diabetes patients.

The chain recombines TRBV19 with TRBJ1-1, with 7 positions matching TRBD1. This TCR derives from a man between 18 and 35 years old in good health. The specimen sequenced was stem cell memory CD4+ T cells from blood. The CDR3 loop is CASTTGLEAFF. CDR3 bases: TGTGCCAGCACGACAGGGCTTGAAGCTTTCTTT.